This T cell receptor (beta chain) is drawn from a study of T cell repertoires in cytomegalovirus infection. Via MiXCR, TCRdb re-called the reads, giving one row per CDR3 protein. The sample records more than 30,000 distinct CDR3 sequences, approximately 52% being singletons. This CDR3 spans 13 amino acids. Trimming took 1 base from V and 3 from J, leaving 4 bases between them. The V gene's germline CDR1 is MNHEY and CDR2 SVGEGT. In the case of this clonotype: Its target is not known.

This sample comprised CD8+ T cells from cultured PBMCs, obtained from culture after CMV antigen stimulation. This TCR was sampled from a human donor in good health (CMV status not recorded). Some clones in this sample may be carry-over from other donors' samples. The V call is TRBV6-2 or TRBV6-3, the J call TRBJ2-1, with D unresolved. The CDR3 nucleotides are TGTGCCAGCAGTTACTACGTCTACAATGAGCAGTTCTTC. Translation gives CASSYYVYNEQFF.